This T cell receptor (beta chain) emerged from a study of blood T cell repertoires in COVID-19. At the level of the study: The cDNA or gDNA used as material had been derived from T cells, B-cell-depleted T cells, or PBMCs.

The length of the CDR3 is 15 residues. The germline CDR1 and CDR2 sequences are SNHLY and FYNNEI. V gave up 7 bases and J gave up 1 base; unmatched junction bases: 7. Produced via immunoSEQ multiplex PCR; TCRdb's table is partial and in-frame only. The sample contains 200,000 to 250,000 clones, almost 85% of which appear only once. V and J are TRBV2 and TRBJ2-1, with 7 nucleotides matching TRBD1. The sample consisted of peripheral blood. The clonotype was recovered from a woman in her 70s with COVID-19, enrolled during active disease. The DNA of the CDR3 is TGTGCCAGCACCCGGGACAGAAGGTCCTACAATGAGCAGTTCTTC. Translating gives CASTRDRRSYNEQFF.